What follows describes a single TCR beta chain. Antigen unknown. V lost 3 bases to trimming and J lost 5 bases; unmatched junction nucleotides: 6. Per the germline V gene, CDR1 is MRHNA and CDR2 is SNTAGT. This CDR3 has 14 amino acids. The data were obtained in a study of cytomegalovirus exposure and HLA in healthy donors. PCR amplification relied on 60 Vbeta primers (plus 13 Jbeta primers). Profiled with immunoSEQ multiplex PCR; TCRdb holds only in-frame clones, not every one. The sample records approximately 150,000 clones, 70% to 85% being singletons. Points from the study as a whole: In a later analysis, HLA-associated beta chains showed higher expansion and lower generation probabilities than comparable chains. The listing of 150 to 200 TCR beta chains classed them as cytomegalovirus-associated.

The specimen was PBMCs. This receptor was taken from a human donor in good health. The chain recombines TRBV6-4 with TRBJ1-2; 7 nucleotides match TRBD1. The CDR3 region is CASSESTGIYGYTF. The CDR3 coding sequence is TGTGCCAGCAGTGAGTCGACAGGGATTTATGGCTACACCTTC.